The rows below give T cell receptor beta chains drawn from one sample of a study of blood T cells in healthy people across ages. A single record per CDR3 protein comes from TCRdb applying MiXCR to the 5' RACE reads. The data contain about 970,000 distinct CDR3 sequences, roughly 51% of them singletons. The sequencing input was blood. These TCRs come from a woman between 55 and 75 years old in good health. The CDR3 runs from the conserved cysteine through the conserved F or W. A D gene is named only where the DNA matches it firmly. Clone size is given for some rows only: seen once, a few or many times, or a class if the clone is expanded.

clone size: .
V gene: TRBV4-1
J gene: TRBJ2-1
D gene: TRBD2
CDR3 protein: CASSSPTSGISHNEQFF
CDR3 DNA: TGCGCCAGCAGCAGCCCGACTAGCGGCATAAGTCACAATGAGCAGTTCTTC

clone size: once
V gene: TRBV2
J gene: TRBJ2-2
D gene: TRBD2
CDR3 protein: CASSATLAGGTGELFF
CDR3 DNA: TGTGCCAGCAGTGCGACCCTAGCGGGAGGGACCGGGGAGCTGTTTTTT

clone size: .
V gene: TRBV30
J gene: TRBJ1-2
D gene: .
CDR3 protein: CAWSRRAAQWGYGYTF
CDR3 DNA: TGTGCCTGGTCCCGAAGGGCAGCCCAGTGGGGTTATGGCTACACCTTC

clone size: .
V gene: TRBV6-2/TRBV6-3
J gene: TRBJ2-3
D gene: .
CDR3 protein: CASSPYASQTDTQYF
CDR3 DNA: TGTGCCAGCAGCCCCTATGCCTCGCAAACAGATACGCAGTATTTT

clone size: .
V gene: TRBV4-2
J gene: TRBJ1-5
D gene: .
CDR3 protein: CASSLAQGVNQPQHF
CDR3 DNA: TGTGCCAGCAGCTTGGCCCAGGGTGTCAATCAGCCCCAGCATTTT

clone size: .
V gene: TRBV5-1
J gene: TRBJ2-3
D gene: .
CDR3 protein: CASSLDAETTDTQYF
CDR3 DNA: TGCGCCAGCAGCTTGGACGCGGAGACCACAGATACGCAGTATTTT

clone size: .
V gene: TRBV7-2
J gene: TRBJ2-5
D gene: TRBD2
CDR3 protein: CASSVSGASGRKTQYF
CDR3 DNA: TGTGCCAGCAGCGTATCGGGCGCTAGCGGGAGAAAGACCCAGTACTTC

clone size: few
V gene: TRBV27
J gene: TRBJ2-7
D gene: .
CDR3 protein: CASSLRRGGGYEQYF
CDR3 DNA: TGTGCCAGCAGTTTAAGGAGGGGCGGCGGGTACGAGCAGTACTTC

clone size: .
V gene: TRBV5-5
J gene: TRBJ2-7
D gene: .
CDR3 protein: CASSHRAGEQYF
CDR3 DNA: TGTGCCAGCAGCCACAGGGCAGGGGAGCAGTACTTC

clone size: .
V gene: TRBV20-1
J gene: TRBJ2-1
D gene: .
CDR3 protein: CSAPTRGPEGNEQFF
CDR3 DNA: TGCAGTGCCCCCACCCGCGGACCAGAAGGGAATGAGCAGTTCTTC

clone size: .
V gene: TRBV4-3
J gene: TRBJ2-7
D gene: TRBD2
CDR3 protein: CASSQVMAGGYEQYF
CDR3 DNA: TGCGCCAGCAGCCAAGTCATGGCGGGAGGCTACGAGCAGTACTTC

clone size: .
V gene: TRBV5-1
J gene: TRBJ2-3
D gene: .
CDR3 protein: CASSSRSRTDTQYF
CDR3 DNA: TGCGCCAGCAGCTCCAGGAGCCGCACAGATACGCAGTATTTT

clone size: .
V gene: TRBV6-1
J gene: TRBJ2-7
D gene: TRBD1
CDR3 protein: CASSETSTGNLYEQYF
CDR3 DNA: TGTGCCAGCAGTGAAACCTCGACAGGGAATCTTTACGAGCAGTACTTC

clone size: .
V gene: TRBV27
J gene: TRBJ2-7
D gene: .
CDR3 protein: CASRPPAGYRYEQYF
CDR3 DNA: TGTGCCAGCAGACCCCCGGCAGGGTATAGGTACGAGCAGTACTTC

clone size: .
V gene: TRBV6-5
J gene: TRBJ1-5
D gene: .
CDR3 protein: CASRIRGVSNQPQHF
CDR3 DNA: TGTGCCAGCAGGATAAGGGGGGTGAGCAATCAGCCCCAGCATTTT

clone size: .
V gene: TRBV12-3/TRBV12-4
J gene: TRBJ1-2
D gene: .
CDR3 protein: CASSLGRAEYGYTF
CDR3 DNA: TGTGCCAGCAGTTTGGGCAGGGCAGAGTATGGCTACACCTTC

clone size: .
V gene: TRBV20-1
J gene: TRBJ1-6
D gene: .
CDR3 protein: CSARDQSALSSYNSPLHF
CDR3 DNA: TGCAGTGCTAGAGATCAATCCGCCCTGAGCTCCTATAATTCACCCCTCCACTTT

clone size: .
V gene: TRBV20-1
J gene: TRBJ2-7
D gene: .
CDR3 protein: CSASVQGGGPYEQYF
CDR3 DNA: TGCAGTGCTAGCGTCCAAGGGGGAGGGCCCTACGAGCAGTACTTC

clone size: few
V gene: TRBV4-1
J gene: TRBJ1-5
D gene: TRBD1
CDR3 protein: CASSQSPSTGQGRGQPQHF
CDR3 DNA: TGCGCCAGCAGCCAATCTCCCTCCACGGGACAGGGTAGGGGCCAGCCCCAGCATTTT

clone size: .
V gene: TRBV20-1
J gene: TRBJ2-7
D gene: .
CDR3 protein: CSAREGRGIGHEQYF
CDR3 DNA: TGCAGTGCTAGAGAGGGTCGAGGGATTGGCCACGAGCAGTACTTC

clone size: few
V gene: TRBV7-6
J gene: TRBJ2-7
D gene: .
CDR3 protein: CASTGGGGSEQYF
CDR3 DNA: TGTGCCAGCACCGGTGGAGGGGGCTCCGAGCAGTACTTC

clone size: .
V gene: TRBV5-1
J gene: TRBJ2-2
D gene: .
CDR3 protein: CASSLAEGIGELFF
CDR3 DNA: TGCGCCAGCAGCTTGGCCGAGGGGATCGGGGAGCTGTTTTTT

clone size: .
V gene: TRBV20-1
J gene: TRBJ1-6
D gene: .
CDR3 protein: CSARRDTGGPSPLHF
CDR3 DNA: TGCAGTGCTAGAAGGGACACGGGGGGGCCTTCACCCCTCCACTTT

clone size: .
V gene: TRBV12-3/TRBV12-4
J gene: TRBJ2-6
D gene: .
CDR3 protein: CASSLSYRFTSDYGANVLTF
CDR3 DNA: TGTGCCAGCTCCCTCTCTTATAGGTTTACCTCTGACTATGGGGCCAACGTCCTGACTTTC

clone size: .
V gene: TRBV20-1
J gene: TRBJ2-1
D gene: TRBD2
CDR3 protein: CSARGGLAGYNEQFF
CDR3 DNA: TGCAGTGCTAGAGGTGGACTAGCGGGGTACAATGAGCAGTTCTTC

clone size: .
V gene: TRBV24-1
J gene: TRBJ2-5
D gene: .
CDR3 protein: CATSVYAGRRETQYF
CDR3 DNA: TGTGCCACCAGTGTCTATGCGGGAAGAAGAGAGACCCAGTACTTC

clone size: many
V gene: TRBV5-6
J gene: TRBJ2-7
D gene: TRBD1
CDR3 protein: CASSSPGQTYEQYF
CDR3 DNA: TGTGCCAGCAGCTCCCCGGGACAGACCTACGAGCAGTACTTC

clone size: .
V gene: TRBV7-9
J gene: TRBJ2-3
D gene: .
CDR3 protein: CASNTVTDTQYF
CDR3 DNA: TGTGCCAGCAACACAGTCACAGATACGCAGTATTTT

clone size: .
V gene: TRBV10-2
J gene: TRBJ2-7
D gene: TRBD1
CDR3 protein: CASSDPYPPTGWVSYEQYF
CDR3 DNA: TGCGCCAGCAGTGATCCCTACCCTCCGACAGGGTGGGTGTCCTACGAGCAGTACTTC

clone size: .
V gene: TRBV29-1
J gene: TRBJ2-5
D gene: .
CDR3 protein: CSVTLTGGETQYF
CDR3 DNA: TGCAGCGTGACACTGACAGGCGGGGAGACCCAGTACTTC

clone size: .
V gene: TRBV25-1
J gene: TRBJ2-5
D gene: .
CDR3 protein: CASSEPPGETQYF
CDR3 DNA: TGTGCCAGCAGTGAGCCACCGGGCGAGACCCAGTACTTC

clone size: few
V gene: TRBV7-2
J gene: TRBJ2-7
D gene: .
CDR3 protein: CASSRIGYSSYEQYF
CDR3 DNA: TGTGCCAGCAGCCGAATTGGATATAGCTCCTACGAGCAGTACTTC

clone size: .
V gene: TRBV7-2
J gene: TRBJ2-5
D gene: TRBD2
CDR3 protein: CASSLVPGGLEREQYF
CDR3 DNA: TGTGCCAGCAGCTTAGTACCGGGAGGGCTAGAGAGGGAGCAGTACTTC

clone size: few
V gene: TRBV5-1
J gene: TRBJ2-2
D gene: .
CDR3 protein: CASSLVPGRVDTGELFF
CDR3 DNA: TGCGCCAGCAGCTTGGTTCCGGGAAGGGTGGACACCGGGGAGCTGTTTTTT

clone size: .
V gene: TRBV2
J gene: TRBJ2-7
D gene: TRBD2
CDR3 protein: CVSSGTSGRGYYEQYF
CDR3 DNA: TGTGTCAGCAGTGGGACTAGCGGGAGGGGTTACTACGAGCAGTACTTC

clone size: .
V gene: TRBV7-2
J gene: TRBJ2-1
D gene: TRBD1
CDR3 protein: CASSRGTGVYNEQFF
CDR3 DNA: TGTGCCAGCAGCCGTGGGACAGGGGTCTACAATGAGCAGTTCTTC

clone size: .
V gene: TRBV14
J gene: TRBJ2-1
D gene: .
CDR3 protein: CASSQERGHNNEQFF
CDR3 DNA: TGTGCCAGCAGCCAAGAGCGGGGACACAACAATGAGCAGTTCTTC

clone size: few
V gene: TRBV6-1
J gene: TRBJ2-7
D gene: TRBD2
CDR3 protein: CASSLNSGDAYEQYF
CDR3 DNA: TGTGCCAGCAGCCTGAATAGCGGGGACGCCTACGAGCAGTACTTC

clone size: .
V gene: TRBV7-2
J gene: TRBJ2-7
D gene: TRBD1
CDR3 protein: CASSLGQDRGEQYF
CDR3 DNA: TGTGCCAGCAGCTTAGGACAGGACAGGGGTGAGCAGTACTTC

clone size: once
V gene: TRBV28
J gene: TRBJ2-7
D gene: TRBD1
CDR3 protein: CASRETGIRTGGHEQYF
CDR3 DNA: TGTGCCAGCAGGGAAACGGGTATTCGGACAGGGGGGCACGAGCAGTACTTC

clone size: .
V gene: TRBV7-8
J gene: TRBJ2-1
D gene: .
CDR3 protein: CASSSRGLSSYNEQFF
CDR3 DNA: TGTGCCAGCAGCTCCAGAGGTTTGAGCTCCTACAATGAGCAGTTCTTC

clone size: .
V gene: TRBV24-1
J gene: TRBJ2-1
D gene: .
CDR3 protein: CATSDFVANNEQFF
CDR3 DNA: TGTGCCACCAGTGATTTTGTGGCTAACAATGAGCAGTTCTTC

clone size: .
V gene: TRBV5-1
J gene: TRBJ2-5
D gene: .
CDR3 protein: CASSPAKAGTQETQYF
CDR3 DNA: TGCGCCAGCAGCCCGGCGAAGGCAGGCACCCAAGAGACCCAGTACTTC

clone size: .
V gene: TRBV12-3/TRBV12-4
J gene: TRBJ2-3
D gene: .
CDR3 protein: CASSSWQWGTDTQYF
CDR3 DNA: TGTGCCAGCAGTTCTTGGCAGTGGGGCACAGATACGCAGTATTTT